The 28 T cell receptor beta chains below were found in one sample sequenced in a study of regulatory T cells in long-lasting Graves disease. Time point: persistent/refractory GD, antithyroid drugs over 5 years with positive TRAb. PBMC RNA served as the TCR library source. The TCR beta library used iRepertoire HTBI primers with Arm-PCR amplification of CDR3. MiXCR was run by TCRdb on the multiplex PCR reads, yielding one entry per CDR3 protein. Among about 470,000 distinct CDR3 sequences listed, less than 25% were seen once. Sequenced material: peripheral blood mononuclear cells (PBMCs), taken when the disease was refractory, from a patient treated with antithyroid drugs. All receptors come from a female donor with Graves disease.

This clonotype was observed a handful of times. The chain is built from TRBV5-1 and TRBJ2-7; D gene uncertain. The CDR3 spans 12 residues. From germline, CDR1 is SGHRS and CDR2 YFSETQ. Trimming pared 7 bases from V and 2 bases from J, leaving 10 bases between. The CDR3 is CASRARPYEQYF. The CDR3 DNA follows: TGCGCCAGCCGGGCTCGCCCCTACGAGCAGTACTTC.

At least ten counts were recorded for this clonotype. This chain links TRBV28 with TRBJ2-4; D not certain. V dropped 4 bases and J dropped 11 bases, with 9 bases sitting between them. CDR1 and CDR2 (germline): MDHEN, SYDVKM. The CDR3 consists of 11 residues. The DNA for the CDR3 is TGTGCCAGCAGTTCCCCCCAACTTCAGTACTTC. Its translation: CASSSPQLQYF.

CDR3 loop: CASSLNTGWEAQYF. DNA of the CDR3: TGTGCCAGCAGTTTAAATACGGGGTGGGAGGCCCAGTACTTC. This chain links TRBV11-2 with TRBJ2-5; possibly TRBD2 for D (6 bases). The germline V gene encodes CDR1 SGHAT and CDR2 FQNNGV. Trimming took off 6 bases at V and 9 bases at J, with 20 bases between the two ends. CDR3 length: 14 residues.

This chain links TRBV6-5 with TRBJ2-7; 13 nucleotides line up with TRBD2. The ends lost 4 bases at V and 3 bases at J; junction bases unmatched: 12. Germline CDR1 and CDR2: MNHEY and SVGAGI. The CDR3 loop spans 18 amino acids. The CDR3 loop reads CASSSRGLAGVSDYEQYF. CDR3 DNA sequence: TGTGCCAGCAGTTCCCGCGGACTAGCGGGAGTTTCTGACTACGAGCAGTACTTC.

Note on this clonotype: Relative to the germline gene, one junction end is altered; a read error may explain this. The chain joins TRBV30 to TRBJ1-4; 8 bases are a match to TRBD1. The germline CDR1 and CDR2 sequences are GTSNPN and SVGIG (reference sequence). The CDR3 has 14 amino acids. CDR3 loop: CAWSMGQGAEKLVF. The CDR3 nucleotides read TGTGCCTGGAGTATGGGGCAGGGGGCAGAAAAACTGGTTTTT.

This clonotype was found many times. The J gene is TRBJ1-3, the V gene TRBV28; no firm D call. The CDR3 extends over 15 amino acids. Germline V gene sequence: CDR1 MDHEN, CDR2 SYDVKM. Trimming removed 5 bases at V and 3 bases at J, with 14 bases between. CDR3 residues: CASSPLVGFGNTIYF. The CDR3 bases are TGTGCCAGCAGTCCCCTTGTTGGGTTTGGAAACACCATATATTTT.

V and J are TRBV20-1 and TRBJ1-1; D is unresolved. V was trimmed by 6 bases and J by 3 bases, leaving 8 bases between them. Germline lookup yields CDR1 DFQATT and CDR2 SNEGSKA (reference sequence). The CDR3 totals 11 residues. The chain's CDR3 is CSAPIYTEAFF. CDR3 nucleotide sequence: TGCAGTGCCCCCATTTACACTGAAGCTTTCTTT.

The CDR3 nucleotides read TGCGCCAGCACGGCGGACAGGTCGAACGGGGAGCTGTTTTTT. The encoded protein is CASTADRSNGELFF. The chain uses TRBV4-3 and TRBJ2-2; 7 nucleotides match TRBD1. With V trimmed by 7 bases and J by 7 bases, 9 bases remained unmatched. This CDR3 comprises 14 residues. CDR1 is LGHNA and CDR2 is YSLEER in the germline V gene.

The V and J genes are TRBV29-1 and TRBJ2-3; D remains unclear. V was pared by 6 bases and J by 10 bases, with 14 bases between. Germline CDR1 is SQVTM and CDR2 is ANQGSEA. This CDR3 has 11 residues. This CDR3 reads CSVPLGIAQYF. The CDR3 nucleotides are TGCAGCGTCCCCTTGGGGATCGCGCAGTATTTT.

The table lists this clonotype with a few counts. V usage is TRBV6-1 and J usage is TRBJ2-7; no reliable D call. Trimming cost V 6 bases and J 3 bases, with 12 bases left between them. Germline V CDR1 and CDR2: MNHNS, SASEGT. The CDR3 spans 13 residues. CDR3 in DNA: TGTGCCAGCAGCCAAGTGACCCACTACGAGCAGTACTTC. It yields the protein CASSQVTHYEQYF.

The chain has TRBV5-6 and TRBJ2-2; D remains unclear. The ends were cut back, 6 bases at V and 8 bases at J, with 14 bases in the middle. The CDR3 is 13 residues long. From germline, CDR1 is SGHDT and CDR2 YYEEEE. CDR3 bases: TGTGCCAGCACCAGAAGATCCAAGGGGGAGCTGTTTTTT. This sequence encodes CASTRRSKGELFF.

This clonotype appeared many times. V gene TRBV6-2 or TRBV6-3 combines with J gene TRBJ2-7; 13 bases map to TRBD2. V was clipped by 6 bases and J by 4 bases; unmatched bases: 9. Per the germline V gene, CDR1 is MNHEY and CDR2 is SVGEGT. CDR3 size: 16 residues. CDR3 sequence reads: CASSSLLAGGHYEQYF. The CDR3 DNA reads as TGTGCCAGCAGCTCACTACTAGCGGGAGGGCATTACGAGCAGTACTTC.

This clonotype was counted many times. The V gene is TRBV6-2 or TRBV6-3, the J gene TRBJ2-7; TRBD2 might be the D (6 bases). CDR3 length: 14 amino acids. Germline lookup yields CDR1 MNHEY and CDR2 SVGEGT. The V gene lost 2 bases and the J gene lost 2 bases, with 10 bases spanning the gap. The CDR3 reads CASSYGEEAYEQYF. The CDR3 DNA is TGTGCCAGCAGTTACGGGGAGGAGGCCTACGAGCAGTACTTC.

This clonotype was counted many times. The chain combines TRBV28 with TRBJ1-2; D may be TRBD1 (5 bases). The CDR3 is 13 amino acids. Per the germline V gene, CDR1 is MDHEN and CDR2 is SYDVKM. Trimming pared 9 bases from V and 2 bases from J, leaving 13 bases between. The CDR3 DNA reads TGTGCCAGTAAGGGGTCACCAAACTATGGCTACACCTTC. This encodes CASKGSPNYGYTF.

This clonotype was seen only once. The J gene is TRBJ2-4, the V gene TRBV4-3; the match to TRBD2 covers 7 bases. The V segment lost 1 base and the J segment 0 bases; nucleotides outside the gene matches: 0. The CDR3 has 15 residues. Germline V CDR1 and CDR2: LGHNA, YSLEER. CDR3 amino acids: CASSQGGGAKNIQYF. The CDR3 nucleotides read TGCGCCAGCAGCCAAGGGGGGGGAGCCAAAAACATTCAGTACTTC.

The chain links TRBV29-1 to TRBJ2-2; tentatively, D is TRBD2 (7 bases). Germline values: CDR1 SQVTM, CDR2 ANQGSEA. The CDR3 spans 13 residues. V gave up 3 bases and J gave up 5 bases, with 10 bases separating them. CDR3 bases: TGCAGCGTTGATAAGGGGGGGACCGGGGAGCTGTTTTTT. Protein sequence: CSVDKGGTGELFF.

This clonotype showed up many times. The rearrangement joins TRBV13 to TRBJ1-5; the D is unclear. Germline CDR1 reads PRHDT; CDR2 reads FYEKMQ (reference sequence). The V gene lost 4 bases and the J gene lost 7 bases, with 11 bases spanning the gap. The CDR3 is 13 residues long. This CDR3 is CASSSDPSQPQHF. CDR3 in DNA: TGTGCCAGCAGCTCGGACCCTTCGCAGCCCCAGCATTTT.

J is TRBJ2-5 and V is TRBV20-1; D could derive from TRBD1 or TRBD2 (7 bases each). This CDR3 contains 17 residues. CDR1 DFQATT and CDR2 SNEGSKA come from the germline V gene (reference sequence). Trimming removed 0 bases from V and 2 bases from J, with 19 bases in between. The CDR3 sequence is CSARDPQGGGLQETQYF. CDR3 sequence (DNA): TGCAGTGCTAGAGATCCTCAGGGGGGGGGGCTACAAGAGACCCAGTACTTC.

V gene TRBV14 combines with J gene TRBJ2-2; 10 bases are shared with TRBD2. Germline V CDR1 and CDR2: SGHDN, FVKESK. The CDR3 loop spans 16 amino acids. J gave up 6 bases and V 4 bases, and 8 bases lay outside the gene matches. The CDR3 DNA follows: TGTGCCAGCAGCCTAGGACTAGCGGCTAGACCCGGGGAGCTGTTTTTT. This encodes CASSLGLAARPGELFF. Full variable domain (outside the CDR3, taken from reference TRBV14 and TRBJ2-2): EAGVTQFPSHSVIEKGQTVTLRCDPISGHDNLYWYRRVMGKEIKFLLHFVKESKQDESGMPNNRFLAERTGGTYSTLKVQPAELEDSGVYFCASSLGLAARPGELFFGEGSRLTVL.

Worth noting for this clonotype: This may be a read error: a much more frequent sequence differs by one nucleotide. The rearrangement uses TRBV16 and TRBJ1-2, with a weak D call TRBD1 (5 bases). CDR1 and CDR2 from the germline V gene are KGHSY and FQNENV. The CDR3 is made up of 16 amino acids. CDR3 coding DNA: TGTGCCAGCAGCCAATCCACAACGACAGCCTCCTATGACTACACCTTC. This encodes CASSQSTTTASYDYTF.

This clonotype was counted at least ten times. The rearrangement joins TRBV10-3 to TRBJ2-7, with TRBD1 matching over 7 bases. The CDR3 loop spans 14 amino acids. Germline loops: CDR1 ENHRY, CDR2 SYGVKD. Germline trimming cut 7 bases from V and 1 base from J; bases unmatched to any gene: 7. Here the CDR3 reads CAIKEGDSSYEQYF. In DNA, the CDR3 is TGTGCCATCAAAGAGGGGGACAGTTCCTACGAGCAGTACTTC.

This clonotype showed up just a few times. The chain uses TRBV30 and TRBJ2-7; a weak D match, TRBD1 (8 bases). V lost 3 bases and J lost 7, with 13 bases in between. This CDR3 contains 12 residues. Germline CDR1 and CDR2: GTSNPN and SVGIG (reference sequence). The CDR3 region has the DNA TGTGCCTGGAGCCCACAGGGGGGGGAGCAGTACTTC. It yields the protein CAWSPQGGEQYF.

The chain couples TRBV28 to TRBJ2-2, with D perhaps TRBD2 (5 bases). The CDR3 runs to 12 residues. Germline V gives CDR1 MDHEN, CDR2 SYDVKM. Trimming pared 6 bases from V and 10 bases from J, leaving 12 bases between. In DNA, the CDR3 is TGTGCCAGCAGAGACCCCGGGGTGGAGCTGTTTTTT. Protein sequence: CASRDPGVELFF. The full variable domain, its missing parts supplied by reference TRBV28 and TRBJ2-2, is DVKVTQSSRYLVKRTGEKVFLECVQDMDHENMFWYRQDPGLGLRLIYFSYDVKMKEKGDIPEGYSVSREKKERFSLILESASTNQTSMYLCASRDPGVELFFGEGSRLTVL.

This clonotype has only a few counts. This sequence joins TRBV11-2 and TRBJ2-2, with D hard to call. The V end was cut by 1 base, the J end by 5 bases, with 5 bases between. Germline CDR1 is SGHAT and CDR2 is FQNNGV. The CDR3 extends over 13 amino acids. Here the CDR3 DNA reads TGTGCCAGCAGCTTAGTTCGAACCGGGGAGCTGTTTTTT. It translates to CASSLVRTGELFF.

This clonotype was seen repeatedly, ten times or more. The rearrangement links TRBV6-2 or TRBV6-3 to TRBJ1-1; D may be TRBD1 (5 bases). The CDR3 contains 13 residues. From germline, CDR1 is MNHEY and CDR2 SVGEGT. V lost 4 bases, J lost 4 bases, and 10 bases lay in between. The CDR3 reads CASSSAGLTEAFF. Written as DNA, the CDR3 is TGTGCCAGCAGTTCTGCAGGGCTCACTGAAGCTTTCTTT.

CDR3 sequence reads: CASSAAKTGLDEQYF. As DNA, the CDR3 is TGTGCCAGCAGCGCAGCCAAGACAGGGCTCGACGAGCAGTACTTC. This chain links TRBV9 with TRBJ2-7, with 7 bases matching TRBD1. This CDR3 contains 15 residues. Per germline, CDR1 SGDLS and CDR2 YYNGEE. Germline trimming cut 3 bases from V and 5 bases from J; bases unmatched to any gene: 11.

The table lists this clonotype with a few counts. The genes are TRBV18 and TRBJ1-3; perhaps TRBD1 as D (5 bases). Germline lookup yields CDR1 KGHSH and CDR2 LQKENI. Trimming took 2 bases from V and 0 from J, leaving 14 bases between them. The length of the CDR3 is 17 residues. In DNA, the CDR3 is TGTGCCAGCTCACCATTGGATGGGGGAGGCTCTGGAAACACCATATATTTT. Translation gives CASSPLDGGGSGNTIYF.

The chain links TRBV7-2 to TRBJ1-5; 9 bases fit TRBD1. This CDR3 comprises 16 residues. In germline, CDR1 is SGHTA, CDR2 FQGNSA. Trimming cost V 2 bases and J 2 bases; bases outside gene matches: 4. CDR3 residues: CASSLRRTGGNQPQHF. In DNA form, the CDR3 reads TGTGCCAGCAGCTTACGTCGGACAGGGGGCAATCAGCCCCAGCATTTT.